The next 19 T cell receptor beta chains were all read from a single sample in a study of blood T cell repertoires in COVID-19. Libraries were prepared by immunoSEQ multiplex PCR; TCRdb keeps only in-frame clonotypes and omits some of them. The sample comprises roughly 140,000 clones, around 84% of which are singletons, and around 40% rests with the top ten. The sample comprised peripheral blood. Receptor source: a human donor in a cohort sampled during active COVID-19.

The CDR3 loop is CASDRGGPQYF. For the CDR3, the DNA is TGTGCCAGCGATCGCGGGGGACCGCAGTACTTC. V gene TRBV11-3 combines with J gene TRBJ2-7, with TRBD2 identical over 7 bases. The CDR3 loop spans 11 amino acids. V dropped 8 bases and J dropped 9; count of bases not matched to a gene: 7. Germline V CDR1 and CDR2: SGHNT, YENEEA.

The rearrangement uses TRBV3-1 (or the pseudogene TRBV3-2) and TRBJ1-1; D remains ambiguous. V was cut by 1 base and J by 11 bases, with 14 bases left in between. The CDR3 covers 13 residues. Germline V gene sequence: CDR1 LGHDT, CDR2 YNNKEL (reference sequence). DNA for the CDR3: TGTGCCAGCAGCCAAGTAGGAGGTTTTGACGCTTTCTTT. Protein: CASSQVGGFDAFF.

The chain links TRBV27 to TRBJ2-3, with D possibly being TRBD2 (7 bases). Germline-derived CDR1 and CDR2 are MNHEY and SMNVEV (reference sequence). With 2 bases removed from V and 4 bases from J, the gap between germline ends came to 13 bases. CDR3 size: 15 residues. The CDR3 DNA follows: TGTGCCAGCAGTTTAGGGGGGGCCGAGGCAGATACGCAGTATTTT. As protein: CASSLGGAEADTQYF.

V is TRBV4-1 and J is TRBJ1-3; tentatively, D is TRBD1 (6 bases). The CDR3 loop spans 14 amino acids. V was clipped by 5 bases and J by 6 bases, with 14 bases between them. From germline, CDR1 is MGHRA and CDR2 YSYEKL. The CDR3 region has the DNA TGCGCCAGCAGCGATCGGACAGAAAAAAACACCATATATTTT. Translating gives CASSDRTEKNTIYF.

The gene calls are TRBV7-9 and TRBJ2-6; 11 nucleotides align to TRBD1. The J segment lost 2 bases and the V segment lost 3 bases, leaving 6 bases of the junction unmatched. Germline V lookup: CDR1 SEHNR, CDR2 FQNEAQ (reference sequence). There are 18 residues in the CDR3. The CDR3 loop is CASSFVGTGGTGANVLTF. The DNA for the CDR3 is TGTGCCAGCAGCTTTGTTGGGACAGGGGGTACTGGGGCCAACGTCCTGACTTTC.

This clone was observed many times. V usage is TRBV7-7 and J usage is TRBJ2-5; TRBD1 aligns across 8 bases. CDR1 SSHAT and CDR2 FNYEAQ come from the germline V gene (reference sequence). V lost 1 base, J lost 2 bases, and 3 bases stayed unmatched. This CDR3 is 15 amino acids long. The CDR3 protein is CASSLGDRNQETQYF. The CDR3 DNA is TGTGCCAGCAGCTTAGGGGACAGGAATCAAGAGACCCAGTACTTC.

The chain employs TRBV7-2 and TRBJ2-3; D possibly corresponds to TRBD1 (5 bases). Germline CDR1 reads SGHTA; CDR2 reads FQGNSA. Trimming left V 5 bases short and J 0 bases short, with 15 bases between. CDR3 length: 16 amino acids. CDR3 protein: CASSRRQTTSTDTQYF. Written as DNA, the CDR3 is TGTGCCAGCAGCCGTAGACAGACAACCAGCACAGATACGCAGTATTTT.

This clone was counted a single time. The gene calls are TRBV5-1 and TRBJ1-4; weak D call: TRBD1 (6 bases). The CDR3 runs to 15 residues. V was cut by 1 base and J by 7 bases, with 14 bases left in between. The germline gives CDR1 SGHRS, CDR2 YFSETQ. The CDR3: CASSLNQLQGEKLFF. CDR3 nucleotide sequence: TGCGCCAGCAGCTTGAATCAATTACAGGGTGAAAAACTGTTTTTT.

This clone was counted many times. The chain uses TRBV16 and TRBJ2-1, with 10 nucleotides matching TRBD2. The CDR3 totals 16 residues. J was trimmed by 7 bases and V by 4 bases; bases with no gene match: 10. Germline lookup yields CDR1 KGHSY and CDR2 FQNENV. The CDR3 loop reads CASSPQASGGGNEQFF. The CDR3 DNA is TGTGCCAGCAGCCCCCAAGCCAGCGGGGGGGGGAATGAGCAGTTCTTC.

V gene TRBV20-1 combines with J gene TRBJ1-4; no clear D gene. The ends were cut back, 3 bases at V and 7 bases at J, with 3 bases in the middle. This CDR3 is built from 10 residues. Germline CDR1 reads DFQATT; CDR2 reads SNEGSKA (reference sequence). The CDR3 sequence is CSASSEKLFF. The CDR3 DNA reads TGCAGTGCTAGCTCTGAAAAACTGTTTTTT.

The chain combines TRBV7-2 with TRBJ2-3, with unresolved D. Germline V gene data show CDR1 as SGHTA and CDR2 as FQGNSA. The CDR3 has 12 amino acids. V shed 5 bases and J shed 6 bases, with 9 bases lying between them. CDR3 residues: CASSLSPDTQYF. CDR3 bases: TGTGCCAGCAGCCTAAGCCCGGATACGCAGTATTTT.

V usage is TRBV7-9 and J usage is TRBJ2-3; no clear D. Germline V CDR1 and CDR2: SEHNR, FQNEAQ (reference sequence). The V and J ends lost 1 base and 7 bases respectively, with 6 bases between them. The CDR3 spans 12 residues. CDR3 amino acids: CASSLDSNTQYF. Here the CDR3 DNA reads TGTGCCAGCAGCTTAGACAGCAATACGCAGTATTTT.

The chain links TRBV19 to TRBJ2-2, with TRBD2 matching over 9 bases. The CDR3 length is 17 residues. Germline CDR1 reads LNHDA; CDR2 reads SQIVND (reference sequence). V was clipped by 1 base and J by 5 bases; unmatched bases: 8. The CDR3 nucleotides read TGTGCCAGTAGTATAGTTCGAGCGGGGGGTTGGACCGGGGAGCTGTTTTTT. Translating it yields CASSIVRAGGWTGELFF.

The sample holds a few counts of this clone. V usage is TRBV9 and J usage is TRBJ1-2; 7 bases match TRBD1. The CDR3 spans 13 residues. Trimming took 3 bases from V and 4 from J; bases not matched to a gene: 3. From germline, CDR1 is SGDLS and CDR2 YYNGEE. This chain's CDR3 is CASSAGQSYGYTF. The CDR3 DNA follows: TGTGCCAGCAGCGCGGGACAGTCCTATGGCTACACCTTC.

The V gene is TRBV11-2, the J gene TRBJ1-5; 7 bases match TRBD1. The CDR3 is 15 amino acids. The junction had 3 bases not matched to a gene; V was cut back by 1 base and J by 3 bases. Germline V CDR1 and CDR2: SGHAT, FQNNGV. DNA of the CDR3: TGTGCCAGCAGCTTAGCTGGGACAGTCAATCAGCCCCAGCATTTT. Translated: CASSLAGTVNQPQHF. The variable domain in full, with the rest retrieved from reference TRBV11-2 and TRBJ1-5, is EAGVAQSPRYKIIEKRQSVAFWCNPISGHATLYWYQQILGQGPKLLIQFQNNGVVDDSQLPKDRFSAERLKGVDSTLKIQPAKLEDSAVYLCASSLAGTVNQPQHFGDGTRLSIL.

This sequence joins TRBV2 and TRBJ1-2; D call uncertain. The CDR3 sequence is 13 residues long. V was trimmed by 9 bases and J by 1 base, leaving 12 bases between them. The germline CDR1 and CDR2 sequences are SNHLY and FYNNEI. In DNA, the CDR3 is TGTGCCAGTGTCGGTGGAGATAACTATGGCTACACCTTC. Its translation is CASVGGDNYGYTF.

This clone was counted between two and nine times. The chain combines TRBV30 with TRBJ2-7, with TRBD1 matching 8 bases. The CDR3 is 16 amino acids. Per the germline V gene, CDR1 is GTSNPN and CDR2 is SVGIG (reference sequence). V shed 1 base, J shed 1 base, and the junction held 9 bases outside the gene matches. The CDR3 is CAWSDPRTGLSYEQYF. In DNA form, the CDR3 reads TGTGCCTGGAGTGATCCCAGGACAGGGCTATCCTACGAGCAGTACTTC.

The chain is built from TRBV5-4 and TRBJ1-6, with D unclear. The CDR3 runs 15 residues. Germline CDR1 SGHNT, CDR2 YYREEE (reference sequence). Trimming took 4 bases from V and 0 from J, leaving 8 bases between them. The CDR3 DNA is TGTGCCAGCAGCCCGGGAAGCTCCTATAATTCACCCCTCCACTTT. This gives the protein CASSPGSSYNSPLHF.

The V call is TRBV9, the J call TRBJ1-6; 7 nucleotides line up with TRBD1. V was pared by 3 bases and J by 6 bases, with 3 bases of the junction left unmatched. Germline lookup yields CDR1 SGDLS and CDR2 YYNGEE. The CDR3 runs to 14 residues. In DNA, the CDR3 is TGTGCCAGCAGCGAAGGGACAGTTAATTCACCCCTCCACTTT. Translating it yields CASSEGTVNSPLHF.